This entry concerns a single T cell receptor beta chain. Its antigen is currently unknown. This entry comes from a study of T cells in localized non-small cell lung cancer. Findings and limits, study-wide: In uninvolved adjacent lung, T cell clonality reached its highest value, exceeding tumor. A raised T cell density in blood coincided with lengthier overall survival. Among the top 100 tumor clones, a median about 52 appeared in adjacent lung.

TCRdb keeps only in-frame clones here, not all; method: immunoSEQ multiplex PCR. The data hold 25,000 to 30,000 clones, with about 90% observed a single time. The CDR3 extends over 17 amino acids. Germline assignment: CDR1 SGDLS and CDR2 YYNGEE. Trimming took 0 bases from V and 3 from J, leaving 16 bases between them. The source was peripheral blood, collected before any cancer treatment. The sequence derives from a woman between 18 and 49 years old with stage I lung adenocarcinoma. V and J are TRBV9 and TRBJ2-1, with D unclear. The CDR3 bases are TGTGCCAGCAGCGTAGGAGAGAGCGCAAATATCTACAATGAGCAGTTCTTC. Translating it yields CASSVGESANIYNEQFF.